This T cell receptor (beta chain) was sequenced in a study of early T cells in non-severe SARS-CoV-2 infection. Germline assignment: CDR1 MDHEN and CDR2 SYDVKM. This CDR3 spans 14 amino acids. V was pared by 2 bases and J by 7 bases, with 15 bases between. This clonotype was observed at least ten times. Researchers attached unique molecular identifiers to individual cDNA molecules. From the 5' RACE reads, TCRdb called clonotypes with MiXCR, one entry per CDR3 protein. Of tens of thousands of distinct CDR3 sequences in the sample, about 4.5% were seen once. This chain uses TRBV28 with TRBJ2-7, with D unresolved. The sequence derives from an adult who was a healthcare worker with PCR-confirmed SARS-CoV-2 infection or an uninfected control (not recorded which). This specimen was whole blood, taken at baseline. The CDR3 DNA is TGTGCCAGCAGTTTAGCGGCCGCGCGGCGGGAGCAGTACTTC. Amino acid sequence: CASSLAAARREQYF.